Each of the 20 T cell receptor beta chains below was sequenced from the same sample in a study of OX40 agonist ivuxolimab in advanced cancers. This table comes from immunoSEQ multiplex PCR, and its TCRdb copy is limited to in-frame clones, with some not included. The sample has 90,000 or so clones; 87% are singletons. The starting material was CD4+ or CD8+ T cells sorted from blood, obtained in a trial of the OX40 agonist ivuxolimab. The receptors were sampled from an adult with an advanced solid tumor such as melanoma, head and neck, liver or kidney cancer.

The chain links TRBV7-8 to TRBJ2-7; the D gene is possibly TRBD1 (6 bases). This CDR3 is 14 amino acids long. Deletions cut 3 bases from V and 0 bases from J, with 9 bases between. Germline CDR1 and CDR2: SGHVS and FQNEAQ. In nucleotides, the CDR3 is TGTGCCAGCAGCTTTGGGGGCGGCTCCTACGAGCAGTACTTC. Amino acid sequence: CASSFGGGSYEQYF.

This clone has only a few counts. The chain recombines TRBV19 with TRBJ1-2; D not certain. This CDR3 contains 15 residues. The V end lost 5 bases, the J end lost 0 bases, and 13 bases lay between the germline ends. Germline loops: CDR1 LNHDA, CDR2 SQIVND (reference sequence). CDR3 loop: CASSPGRLANYGYTF. In DNA form, the CDR3 reads TGTGCCAGTAGTCCGGGCCGTCTAGCTAACTATGGCTACACCTTC.

The count of this clone is one. For the CDR3, the DNA is TGTGCCAGCAGCGTAGGTCGGGGTAGCGGGGCTTCCTACGAGCAGTACTTC. Amino acids: CASSVGRGSGASYEQYF. The genes are TRBV9 and TRBJ2-7; 8 bases are a match to TRBD2. Unmatched junction bases numbered 9, after V lost 0 bases and J lost 1 base. CDR1 is SGDLS and CDR2 is YYNGEE in the germline V gene. The CDR3 consists of 17 residues.

This chain joins TRBV12-5 and TRBJ2-2, with 8 bases that match TRBD1. CDR1 and CDR2 (germline): LGHNT, FRNRAP. This CDR3 has 15 amino acids. The V segment lost 6 bases and the J segment 1 base; nucleotides outside the gene matches: 4. As DNA, the CDR3 is TGTGCTAGTGGCTCGGGACAGGTGAACACCGGGGAGCTGTTTTTT. Its protein product is CASGSGQVNTGELFF. Drawing the rest from reference TRBV12-5 and TRBJ2-2, the complete variable domain is DARVTQTPRHKVTEMGQEVTMRCQPILGHNTVFWYRQTMMQGLELLAYFRNRAPLDDSGMPKDRFSAEMPDATLATLKIQPSEPRDSAVYFCASGSGQVNTGELFFGEGSRLTVL.

This clone has a single count. The J gene is TRBJ2-7, the V gene TRBV5-1, with D possibly matching TRBD1 (5 bases). V shed 0 bases and J shed 6 bases, with 7 bases lying between them. The CDR3 is 12 residues long. Germline V gives CDR1 SGHRS, CDR2 YFSETQ. In DNA, the CDR3 is TGCGCCAGCAGCTTGGGACAGACCGAGCAGTACTTC. The encoded protein is CASSLGQTEQYF.

The chain is built from TRBV9 and TRBJ1-2; 7 nucleotides line up with TRBD1. Trimming removed 4 bases from V and 0 bases from J; junction bases left unmatched: 9. This CDR3 is built from 16 residues. Germline loops: CDR1 SGDLS, CDR2 YYNGEE. This CDR3 reads CASSQAGTASNYGYTF. The CDR3 DNA reads TGTGCCAGCAGCCAGGCGGGGACAGCCTCTAACTATGGCTACACCTTC.

The rearrangement links TRBV2 to TRBJ2-5; no clear D. The germline V and J ends were trimmed by 4 bases and 0 bases, with 6 bases remaining between them. Germline V gene sequence: CDR1 SNHLY, CDR2 FYNNEI. There are 13 residues in the CDR3. The CDR3 region is CASSVGYQETQYF. CDR3 coding DNA: TGTGCCAGCAGTGTTGGATACCAAGAGACCCAGTACTTC. Drawing the rest from reference TRBV2 and TRBJ2-5, the complete variable domain is EPEVTQTPSHQVTQMGQEVILRCVPISNHLYFYWYRQILGQKVEFLVSFYNNEISEKSEIFDDQFSVERPDGSNFTLKIRSTKLEDSAMYFCASSVGYQETQYFGPGTRLLVL.

This chain links TRBV19 with TRBJ1-3; no reliable D call. V was pared by 2 bases and J by 0 bases, with 5 bases between. The CDR3 extends over 14 amino acids. CDR1 is LNHDA and CDR2 is SQIVND in the germline V gene (reference sequence). CDR3: CASSIQFSGNTIYF. The CDR3, as DNA: TGTGCCAGTAGTATACAGTTCTCTGGAAACACCATATATTTT.

The rearrangement uses TRBV7-9 and TRBJ2-5; D is perhaps TRBD1 or TRBD2 (5 bases each). CDR1 is SEHNR, CDR2 FQNEAQ, per germline (reference sequence). The CDR3 covers 13 residues. V gave up 3 bases and J gave up 7 bases, with 12 bases separating them. Here the CDR3 reads CASSFMGDGTQYF. The CDR3 coding sequence is TGTGCCAGCAGCTTCATGGGGGATGGGACCCAGTACTTC.

In this sample, this clone turned up a few times. At the DNA level, this CDR3 is encoded by other sequences in the same sample as well. The chain is built from TRBV5-1 and TRBJ2-1; the D gene is possibly TRBD1 (5 bases). Per the germline V gene, CDR1 is SGHRS and CDR2 is YFSETQ. The CDR3 has 13 amino acids. V shed 0 bases and J shed 5 bases, with 6 bases lying between them. CDR3 coding DNA: TGCGCCAGCAGCTTGGTGACAGACAATGAGCAGTTCTTC. Its translation: CASSLVTDNEQFF.

The chain uses TRBV7-2 and TRBJ2-3; the match to TRBD1 covers 11 bases. The junction had 13 bases not matched to a gene; V was cut back by 2 bases and J by 6 bases. CDR3 length: 18 amino acids. Germline-derived CDR1 and CDR2 are SGHTA and FQGNSA. Written as DNA, the CDR3 is TGTGCCAGCAGCTTAAATCGTATCGGGACAGGGGGATCGGATACGCAGTATTTT. Amino acid sequence: CASSLNRIGTGGSDTQYF.

The V gene is TRBV5-1, the J gene TRBJ2-6; D gene ambiguous. Trimming pared 1 base from V and 2 bases from J, leaving 4 bases between. Germline CDR1 is SGHRS and CDR2 is YFSETQ. The CDR3 is made up of 14 amino acids. The CDR3 is CASSLTTGANVLTF. The CDR3 DNA reads as TGCGCCAGCAGCTTGACTACTGGGGCCAACGTCCTGACTTTC.

This clone has just a few counts. V and J are TRBV7-8 and TRBJ2-2; D perhaps matches TRBD1 (5 bases). The CDR3 is 13 residues long. The V gene's germline CDR1 is SGHVS and CDR2 FQNEAQ. Trimming left V 8 bases short and J 4 bases short, with 11 bases between. DNA of the CDR3: TGTGCCAGCGGTCAGGGTGGCACCGGGGAGCTGTTTTTT. Translating gives CASGQGGTGELFF.

V and J are TRBV6-5 and TRBJ1-2, with D uncertain. The CDR3 has 14 amino acids. The germline V gene encodes CDR1 MNHEY and CDR2 SVGAGI. The V end lost 5 bases, the J end lost 0 bases, and 10 bases lay between the germline ends. CDR3 sequence (DNA): TGTGCCAGCAGTCAAAGGGCAGCTAACTATGGCTACACCTTC. Protein product: CASSQRAANYGYTF.

The V call is TRBV29-1, the J call TRBJ1-2; 7 nucleotides line up with TRBD1. This CDR3 is 11 amino acids long. Germline CDR1 reads SQVTM; CDR2 reads ANQGSEA. The junction had 7 bases not matched to a gene; V was cut back by 7 bases and J by 8 bases. Here the CDR3 DNA reads TGCAGCGCCCTGACAGGGCGCGGCTACACCTTC. Protein product: CSALTGRGYTF.

This sequence joins TRBV9 and TRBJ2-3, with a weak D call TRBD1 (6 bases). The CDR3 contains 15 residues. Germline V gene lookup returns CDR1 SGDLS and CDR2 YYNGEE. The ends were cut back, 4 bases at V and 4 bases at J, with 16 bases in the middle. The CDR3 protein is CASSPTGLQSDTQYF. CDR3 nucleotide sequence: TGTGCCAGCAGCCCAACAGGGCTTCAGTCAGATACGCAGTATTTT.

The chain combines TRBV7-2 with TRBJ2-3; 10 bases align to TRBD2. Trimming cost V 4 bases and J 3 bases; bases outside gene matches: 7. CDR3 length: 16 amino acids. Germline loops: CDR1 SGHTA, CDR2 FQGNSA. The DNA for the CDR3 is TGTGCCAGCAGCTCTAGGACTAGCGGATTAACAGATACGCAGTATTTT. The encoded protein is CASSSRTSGLTDTQYF.

The chain is built from TRBV5-1 and TRBJ2-2; perhaps TRBD2 as D (8 bases). Germline V CDR1 and CDR2: SGHRS, YFSETQ. Trimming stripped 0 bases from V and 5 bases from J, with 17 bases between. The CDR3 length is 17 residues. The CDR3 spells CASSLDGTAGETGELFF. In DNA, the CDR3 is TGCGCCAGCAGCTTGGACGGGACAGCGGGAGAAACCGGGGAGCTGTTTTTT.

This chain connects TRBV6-5 to TRBJ1-1; the D is unclear. Per the germline V gene, CDR1 is MNHEY and CDR2 is SVGAGI. The CDR3 length is 13 residues. V was clipped by 2 bases and J by 1 base, with 5 bases between them. The CDR3, as DNA: TGTGCCAGCAGTTACGGTCCGAACACTGAAGCTTTCTTT. Residues: CASSYGPNTEAFF.

V and J are TRBV11-3 and TRBJ2-2; 14 nucleotides match TRBD2. The CDR3 runs 16 residues. Trimming removed 4 bases from V and 4 bases from J; junction bases left unmatched: 2. Germline CDR1 is SGHNT and CDR2 is YENEEA. CDR3 in DNA: TGTGCCAGCAGCTCTGGACTAGCGGGAGGCACCGGGGAGCTGTTTTTT. It is translated as CASSSGLAGGTGELFF.